One sample yielded the 7 T cell receptor beta chains listed below, sequenced in a study of T cell clonality in common variable immunodeficiency. TCRdb's copy holds only in-frame clones and misses some; the assay was immunoSEQ multiplex PCR. Reported are about 35,000 clones, none seen only once; the ten largest carry roughly 3%. Sequencing was carried out using peripheral blood mononuclear cells. Receptor source: a person aged 18 to 70 in good health.

This clone was found many times. With the read ending 3 residues before the CDR3 end, the germline J gene is used to fill in that end. The chain couples TRBV20-1 to TRBJ2-3; D is possibly TRBD2 (5 bases). The CDR3 is made up of 14 amino acids. From germline, CDR1 is DFQATT and CDR2 SNEGSKA (reference sequence). V was trimmed by 3 bases and J by 8 bases, leaving 18 bases between them. CDR3 in amino acids: CSASVNARSGTQYF. The CDR3 DNA, read in part, is TGCAGTGCTAGCGTGAATGCTAGAAGCGGTACG.

Points on this clone: Read coverage stops 3 residues before the CDR3 terminus; the germline J gene supplies the remainder. Other nucleotide sequences from this sample produce the same CDR3. The chain combines TRBV5-1 with TRBJ2-7, with a tentative D call TRBD1 (5 bases). Trimming pared 2 bases from V and 1 base from J, leaving 10 bases between. The CDR3 contains 14 residues. Germline lookup yields CDR1 SGHRS and CDR2 YFSETQ. CDR3 in amino acids: CASSFGQGSYEQYF. The CDR3 DNA, read in part, is TGCGCCAGCAGCTTCGGTCAGGGTTCCTACGAG.

This clone was seen repeatedly, ten times or more. The sequence runs out 3 residues before the end of the CDR3; the remainder is reconstructed from the germline J gene. The V call is TRBV28, the J call TRBJ1-5; D gene ambiguous. CDR3 size: 12 residues. Trimming shortened V by 4 bases and J by 6 bases, and 7 bases separated the two germline ends. The germline V gene has CDR1 MDHEN and CDR2 SYDVKM. The sequenced part of the CDR3 DNA is TGTGCCAGCAGTTCTGGACTTCAGCCC. This encodes CASSSGLQP. The complete CDR3 sequence is CASSSGLQPQHF.

Ten or more counts support this clone. The read stops 3 residues short of the end of the CDR3; the missing end is completed from the germline J gene. The chain couples TRBV18 to TRBJ2-1; 11 positions agree with TRBD2. The V gene end was trimmed by 0 bases and the J gene end by 5 bases; junction bases not matched to a gene: 3. Germline CDR1 reads KGHSH; CDR2 reads LQKENI. The CDR3 has 16 amino acids. The CDR3 bases that were read are TGTGCCAGCTCACCACCTCGACTAGCGGGGAACAATGAG. Encoded protein: CASSPPRLAGNNE. The entire CDR3 reads CASSPPRLAGNNEQFF.

This clone was found many times. The read ends 3 residues before the CDR3 terminus; that terminus is restored from the germline J gene. The chain is built from TRBV6-1 and TRBJ2-1; tentatively, D is TRBD2 (6 bases). Trimming cost V 2 bases and J 7 bases, with 15 bases left between them. The CDR3 has 15 residues. CDR1 is MNHNS, CDR2 SASEGT, per germline. The CDR3 bases that were read are TGTGCCAGCAGTGAACAGCGGGTCCTAGGAAATGAG. It specifies CASSEQRVLGNE. The full CDR3 protein is CASSEQRVLGNEQFF.

This clone was counted ten times or more. CDR3 DNA (partial): TGTGCCAGCAGTTACAGGGGACATGAG. It is translated as CASSYRGHE. In full, the CDR3 is CASSYRGHEQFF. The chain carries TRBV12-3 or TRBV12-4 and TRBJ2-1; 7 positions agree with TRBD1. The CDR3 end lies 3 residues beyond the end of the read and is filled in from the germline J gene. The CDR3 loop spans 12 amino acids. The V segment lost 4 bases and the J segment 8 bases; nucleotides outside the gene matches: 2.

This clone was picked up many times. The read finishes 3 residues shy of the CDR3 end, and the germline J gene is used to complete it. The chain joins TRBV7-2 to TRBJ1-1, with a tentative D call TRBD1 (6 bases). The length of the CDR3 is 15 residues. CDR1 is SGHTA and CDR2 is FQGNSA in the germline V gene. V was trimmed by 2 bases and J by 4 bases, leaving 14 bases between them. CDR3 sequence reads: CASSLSGGEGTEAFF. The sequenced part of the CDR3 DNA is TGTGCCAGCAGCTTATCGGGGGGCGAAGGCACTGAA.